This T cell receptor (beta chain) is drawn from a study of blood T cell repertoires in COVID-19. As for the study in general: Samples of COVID-19 (acute and convalescent) were obtained from the United States, Italy and Spain. The analysed material was cDNA or gDNA that came from T cells, B-cell-depleted T cells, or PBMCs.

Original processing notes: Quantification of nucleated cells was approximated via reference gene primer amplification. Data came from immunoSEQ multiplex PCR; TCRdb stores just in-frame clones and leaves some out. V, J and clone size derive from that table, while D and trimming were established from the DNA sequence. Here the sample spans 210,000 or so clones, over 80% being singletons. The CDR3 loop spans 15 amino acids. Germline V gene data show CDR1 as SEHNR and CDR2 as FQNEAQ (reference sequence). With 5 bases clipped from V and 1 base from J, the junction kept 2 bases outside the gene matches. The clonotype was recovered from a human donor in a cohort sampled during active COVID-19. The chain links TRBV7-9 to TRBJ2-1; TRBD1 agrees at 10 bases. Sequenced material: peripheral blood. CDR3 DNA sequence: TGTGCCAGCAGCCCGGGACAGGGGTCCTACAATGAGCAGTTCTTC. Translated: CASSPGQGSYNEQFF.